This section outlines one T cell receptor beta chain sequence together with its context. TCRdb re-called the 5' RACE reads with MiXCR, one entry per CDR3 protein. The sample lists approximately 600,000 distinct CDR3 sequences, approximately 13% occurring once. These data come from a study of T cells after yellow fever vaccination. Sequencing was performed on PBMCs, taken on the day of the yellow fever booster vaccination. The sequence came from a man aged 30 to 45 who received the YFV17D yellow fever vaccine.

CDR3 sequence (DNA): TGTGCCAGCAGCTTCGACAGTTTCTCCTACGAGCAGTACTTC. Its protein is CASSFDSFSYEQYF. This chain joins TRBV7-3 and TRBJ2-7; D perhaps matches TRBD1 (5 bases). Per the germline V gene, CDR1 is SGHTA and CDR2 is FQGTGA. The CDR3 runs to 14 residues. V lost 3 bases and J lost 0, with 9 bases in between.